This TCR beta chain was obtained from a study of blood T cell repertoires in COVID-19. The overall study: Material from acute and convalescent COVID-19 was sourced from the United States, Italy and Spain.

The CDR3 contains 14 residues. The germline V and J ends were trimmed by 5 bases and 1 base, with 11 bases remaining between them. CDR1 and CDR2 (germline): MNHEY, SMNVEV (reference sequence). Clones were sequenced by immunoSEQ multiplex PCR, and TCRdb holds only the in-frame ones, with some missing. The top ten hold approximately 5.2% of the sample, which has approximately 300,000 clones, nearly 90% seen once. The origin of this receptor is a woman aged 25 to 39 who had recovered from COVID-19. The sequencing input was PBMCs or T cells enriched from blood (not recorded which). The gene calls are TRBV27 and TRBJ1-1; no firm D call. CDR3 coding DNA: TGTGCCAGCAGTGCCTATGGTGCGAACACTGAAGCTTTCTTT. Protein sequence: CASSAYGANTEAFF.